Below, 24 T cell receptor beta chains from the same sample are listed, as sequenced in a study of Graves' ophthalmopathy and Graves' hyperthyroidism. Scientists amplified the TCR beta CDR3 regions from RNA transcripts. An opening RT-PCR round employed HTBI primers and preceded a second-round multiplex PCR. MiXCR, run by TCRdb on the multiplex PCR reads, gives a single entry per CDR3 protein. Of about 740,000 distinct CDR3 sequences in the sample, around 40% are singletons; the top ten hold approximately 46%. Input material: peripheral blood. These receptor sequences come from an adult man with Graves' ophthalmopathy.

The chain uses TRBV7-9 and TRBJ1-2; no reliable D call. CDR3 length: 13 residues. The V end was cut by 5 bases, the J end by 9 bases, with 16 bases between. From germline, CDR1 is SEHNR and CDR2 FQNEAQ (reference sequence). The CDR3 protein is CASSQGSEARYTF. DNA for the CDR3: TGTGCCAGCAGCCAAGGGTCCGAGGCGCGCTACACCTTC.

CDR3 nucleotides: TGTGCCAGCAGTTCCGCCGGGGCAGAACAAGAGACCCAGTACTTC. Encoded protein: CASSSAGAEQETQYF. The chain recombines TRBV11-1 with TRBJ2-5; tentatively, D is TRBD1 or TRBD2 (5 bases each). V was clipped by 6 bases and J by 2 bases, with 16 bases between them. The CDR3 has 15 amino acids. CDR1 SGHAT and CDR2 FQDESV come from the germline V gene (reference sequence).

This clonotype was recorded at least ten times. The J gene is TRBJ1-5, the V gene TRBV25-1; D is ambiguous. Germline V gene lookup returns CDR1 MGHDK and CDR2 SYGVNS. The CDR3 has 16 amino acids. Trimming removed 2 bases at V and 6 bases at J, with 17 bases between. CDR3 nucleotides: TGTGCCAGCAGTGAAGGGTCGGGAGGCTTTGGTCAGCCCCAGCATTTT. Protein product: CASSEGSGGFGQPQHF.

The chain couples TRBV18 to TRBJ2-7; the match to TRBD2 covers 11 bases. CDR3 size: 17 residues. Germline CDR1 reads KGHSH; CDR2 reads LQKENI. V lost 5 bases and J lost 0; bases outside the gene matches: 9. This chain's CDR3 is CASSFATSGSYSYEQYF. CDR3 sequence (DNA): TGTGCCAGCTCATTCGCTACTAGCGGGAGCTACTCCTACGAGCAGTACTTC.

This rearrangement joins TRBV20-1 to TRBJ1-4; D is possibly TRBD1 (5 bases). The CDR3 extends over 12 amino acids. Trimming removed 5 bases at V and 11 bases at J, with 15 bases between. From germline, CDR1 is DFQATT and CDR2 SNEGSKA (reference sequence). The CDR3 region is CSALRTGTKLFF. The CDR3 region has the DNA TGCAGTGCTCTTCGGACCGGGACCAAACTGTTTTTT.

This chain connects TRBV29-1 to TRBJ2-7; D may be TRBD1 (5 bases). Germline lookup yields CDR1 SQVTM and CDR2 ANQGSEA. CDR3 size: 15 residues. CDR3 DNA: TGCAGTGCTAGAATCGCAGGGTTTCGAGACTACGAGCAGTACTTC. It translates to CSARIAGFRDYEQYF.

J is TRBJ2-2 and V is TRBV20-1, with no clear D. CDR3 length equals 15 residues. V lost 3 bases and J lost 7, with 18 bases in between. Germline V gene lookup returns CDR1 DFQATT and CDR2 SNEGSKA (reference sequence). The CDR3 DNA sequence: TGCAGTGCTAGGAGCGTAGGAGTCGGTGTCGGGGAGCTGTTTTTT. It is translated as CSARSVGVGVGELFF.

For this clonotype: A much larger clone differs by one base, so this may be a read error. The chain is built from TRBV29-1 and TRBJ1-4; the match to TRBD1 covers 8 bases. The V gene's germline CDR1 is SQVTM and CDR2 ANQGSEA. This CDR3 contains 14 residues. V shed 3 bases, J shed 1 base, and the junction held 1 base outside the gene matches. CDR3 loop: CSVEGTGTNEKLFF. CDR3 sequence (DNA): TGCAGCGTTGAGGGGACAGGAACTAATGAAAAACTGTTTTTT.

V and J are TRBV2 and TRBJ1-1; tentative D call: TRBD1 (5 bases). Trimming took 8 bases from V and 11 from J, leaving 24 bases between them. The CDR3 spans 14 residues. The germline gives CDR1 SNHLY, CDR2 FYNNEI. DNA for the CDR3: TGTGCCAGCTCACCACGATTGGAGCGGGACGGTGCTTTCTTT. This sequence encodes CASSPRLERDGAFF.

The table lists this clonotype with a count of one. This may be a read error, as it is one base from a much larger clone. The rearrangement joins TRBV7-9 to TRBJ1-1; possibly TRBD1 for D (5 bases). The CDR3 covers 15 residues. Per the germline V gene, CDR1 is SEHNR and CDR2 is FQNEAQ (reference sequence). The CDR3 loop reads CVSSLVTGRDTEAFF. CDR3 in DNA: TGTGTCAGCAGCTTAGTTACGGGGCGCGACACTGAAGCTTTCTTT.

This chain connects TRBV7-6 to TRBJ2-2; maybe TRBD2 (6 bases). Germline V CDR1 and CDR2: SGHVS, FNYEAQ. The CDR3 loop spans 21 amino acids. Trimming stripped 2 bases from V and 0 bases from J, with 25 bases between. The CDR3 DNA follows: TGTGCCAGCAGCTTATTCGGAGTCCGCAAGTTGGGGGGAGCGAACACCGGGGAGCTGTTTTTT. It translates to CASSLFGVRKLGGANTGELFF.

The chain uses TRBV20-1 and TRBJ1-2; the D is unclear. The germline V gene has CDR1 DFQATT and CDR2 SNEGSKA (reference sequence). V was trimmed by 3 bases and J by 6 bases, leaving 14 bases between them. The CDR3 consists of 13 residues. CDR3 in DNA: TGCAGTGCTAGTAAAGACTCCCGCCATGGCTACACCTTC. It codes for CSASKDSRHGYTF.

This clonotype was recorded a few times. The V call is TRBV6-6, the J call TRBJ2-7; D gene ambiguous. Per germline, CDR1 MNHNY and CDR2 SVGAGI (reference sequence). The CDR3 loop spans 13 amino acids. V was trimmed by 7 bases and J by 5 bases, leaving 15 bases between them. Here the CDR3 reads CASKRTEGNEQYF. In DNA, the CDR3 is TGTGCCAGCAAACGGACCGAAGGGAACGAGCAGTACTTC.

The gene calls are TRBV20-1 and TRBJ1-4; 10 nucleotides line up with TRBD1. Per germline, CDR1 DFQATT and CDR2 SNEGSKA (reference sequence). V lost 7 bases and J lost 7; bases outside the gene matches: 3. This CDR3 has 12 residues. CDR3 sequence: CSVRDRGEKLFF. CDR3 nucleotides: TGCAGTGTCCGGGACAGGGGTGAAAAACTGTTTTTT.

The table lists this clonotype with a few counts. The rearrangement joins TRBV4-2 to TRBJ2-7, with D maybe TRBD2 (6 bases). This CDR3 spans 14 amino acids. Germline V gives CDR1 LGHNA, CDR2 YNFKEQ. V shed 4 bases and J shed 4 bases, with 14 bases lying between them. This CDR3 reads CASSPPGAKYEQYF. In DNA, the CDR3 is TGTGCCAGCAGCCCGCCGGGAGCCAAGTACGAGCAGTACTTC.

This clonotype has more than one count but fewer than ten. The chain combines TRBV10-1 with TRBJ2-5; weak D call: TRBD2 (5 bases). Trimming stripped 8 bases from V and 3 bases from J, with 13 bases between. CDR3 length: 13 amino acids. CDR1 and CDR2 (germline): WNHNN, SYGVQD (reference sequence). The CDR3 DNA reads as TGCGCCAGCTCACCAGCGGATAAAGAGACCCAGTACTTC. Translation gives CASSPADKETQYF.

This clonotype was seen ten or more times. This sequence joins TRBV7-9 and TRBJ1-4, with D hard to call. V dropped 5 bases and J dropped 8 bases, with 12 bases sitting between them. The CDR3 runs 13 residues. In germline, CDR1 is SEHNR, CDR2 FQNEAQ (reference sequence). CDR3 sequence: CASSRETGEKLFF. CDR3 DNA: TGTGCCAGCAGCCGAGAGACCGGGGAAAAACTGTTTTTT.

This clonotype has at least ten counts. The chain links TRBV5-6 to TRBJ2-7; perhaps TRBD1 as D (6 bases). Germline CDR1 reads SGHDT; CDR2 reads YYEEEE. The CDR3 has 12 amino acids. Trimming cost V 3 bases and J 9 bases, with 13 bases left between them. The CDR3 loop is CASSYTGRRQYF. CDR3 DNA: TGTGCCAGCAGCTACACAGGGAGACGGCAGTACTTC.

Only a few counts were recorded for this clonotype. V is TRBV25-1 and J is TRBJ1-2, with D possibly TRBD1 on 5 matching bases. Trimming took off 3 bases at V and 8 bases at J, with 19 bases between the two ends. Germline V gene lookup returns CDR1 MGHDK and CDR2 SYGVNS. The CDR3 extends over 15 amino acids. The DNA of the CDR3 is TGTGCCAGCAGTGACCCCTCCGGGCAGGGCTGGGGCTACACCTTC. Residues: CASSDPSGQGWGYTF.

V gene TRBV19 combines with J gene TRBJ1-5; the match to TRBD1 covers 10 bases. Germline CDR1 is LNHDA and CDR2 is SQIVND (reference sequence). V trimming: 4 bases; J trimming: 4 bases; junction bases outside the gene matches: 10. The CDR3 covers 17 residues. The CDR3 nucleotides read TGTGCCAGTAGTAAAAGAAGGGACAGGGGAACGAATCAGCCCCAGCATTTT. It yields the protein CASSKRRDRGTNQPQHF.

The CDR3 is CASSLTGFEQYF. The CDR3 coding sequence is TGTGCCAGCAGTCTCACAGGGTTCGAGCAGTACTTC. The chain is built from TRBV12-3 or TRBV12-4 and TRBJ2-7; tentatively, D is TRBD1 (6 bases). V lost 5 bases and J lost 6, with 11 bases in between. CDR3 length: 12 amino acids.

The rearrangement links TRBV15 to TRBJ1-3; 9 bases line up with TRBD1. V trimming: 1 base; J trimming: 8 bases; junction bases outside the gene matches: 0. Germline loops: CDR1 LNHNV, CDR2 YYDKDF (reference sequence). This CDR3 comprises 13 residues. As DNA, the CDR3 is TGTGCCACCAGCAGAGGACAGGGGGACACCATATATTTT. It yields the protein CATSRGQGDTIYF.

This sequence joins TRBV20-1 and TRBJ1-2; weak D call: TRBD1 (6 bases). Germline loops: CDR1 DFQATT, CDR2 SNEGSKA (reference sequence). Trimming removed 0 bases from V and 0 bases from J, with 11 bases in between. The CDR3 totals 15 residues. The CDR3 DNA sequence: TGCAGTGCTAGAGACATGGACAGAGCTAACTATGGCTACACCTTC. It specifies CSARDMDRANYGYTF.

The gene calls are TRBV20-1 and TRBJ2-5; no clear D. CDR3 length equals 14 residues. Germline V lookup: CDR1 DFQATT, CDR2 SNEGSKA (reference sequence). Trimming shortened V by 3 bases and J by 5 bases, and 16 bases separated the two germline ends. The CDR3 is CSARGATTQETQYF. The CDR3 coding sequence is TGCAGTGCTAGGGGCGCCACCACCCAGGAGACCCAGTACTTC.